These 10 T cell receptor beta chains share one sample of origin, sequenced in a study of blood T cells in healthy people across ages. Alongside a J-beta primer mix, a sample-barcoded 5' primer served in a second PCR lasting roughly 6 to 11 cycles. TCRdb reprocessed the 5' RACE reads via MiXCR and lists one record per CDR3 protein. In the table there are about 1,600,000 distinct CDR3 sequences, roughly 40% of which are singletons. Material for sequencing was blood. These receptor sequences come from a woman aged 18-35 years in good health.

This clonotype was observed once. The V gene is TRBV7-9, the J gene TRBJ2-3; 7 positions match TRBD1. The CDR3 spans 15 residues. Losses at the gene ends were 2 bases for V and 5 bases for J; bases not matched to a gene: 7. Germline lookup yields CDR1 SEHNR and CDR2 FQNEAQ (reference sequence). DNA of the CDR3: TGTGCCAGCAGCTTACTACAGGGGTTGGGAGATACGCAGTATTTT. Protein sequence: CASSLLQGLGDTQYF.

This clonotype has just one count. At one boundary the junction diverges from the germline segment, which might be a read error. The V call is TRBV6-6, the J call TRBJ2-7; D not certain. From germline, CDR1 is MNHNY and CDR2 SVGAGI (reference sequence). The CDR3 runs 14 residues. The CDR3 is CASRYSAVYYEQYF. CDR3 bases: TGTGCCAGCAGGTACTCGGCGGTCTACTACGAGCAGTACTTC.

This CDR3 reads CASSLQTRNTDTQYF. DNA of the CDR3: TGTGCCAGCAGTTTACAAACCAGGAACACAGATACGCAGTATTTT. The chain combines TRBV12-3 or TRBV12-4 with TRBJ2-3, with D uncertain. V dropped 2 bases and J dropped 2 bases, with 11 bases sitting between them. This CDR3 is 15 amino acids long.

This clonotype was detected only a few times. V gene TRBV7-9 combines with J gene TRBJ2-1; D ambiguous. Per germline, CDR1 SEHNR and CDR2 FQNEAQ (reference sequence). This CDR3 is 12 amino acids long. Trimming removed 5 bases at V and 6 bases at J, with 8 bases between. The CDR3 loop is CASSQRVNEQFF. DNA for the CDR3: TGTGCCAGCAGCCAACGGGTCAATGAGCAGTTCTTC.

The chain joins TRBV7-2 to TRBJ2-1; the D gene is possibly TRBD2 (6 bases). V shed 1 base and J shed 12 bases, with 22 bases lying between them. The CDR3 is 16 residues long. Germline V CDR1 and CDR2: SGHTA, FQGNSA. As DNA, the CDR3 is TGTGCCAGCAGCTTAGGGCCACAGCTAAATGGCGGGGTGCAGTTCTTC. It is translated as CASSLGPQLNGGVQFF.

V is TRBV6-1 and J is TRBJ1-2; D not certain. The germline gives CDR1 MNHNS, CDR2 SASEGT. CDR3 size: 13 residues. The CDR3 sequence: CVTTEIGIYGYTF. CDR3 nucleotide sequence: TGTGTCACCACTGAAATAGGCATCTATGGCTACACCTTC.

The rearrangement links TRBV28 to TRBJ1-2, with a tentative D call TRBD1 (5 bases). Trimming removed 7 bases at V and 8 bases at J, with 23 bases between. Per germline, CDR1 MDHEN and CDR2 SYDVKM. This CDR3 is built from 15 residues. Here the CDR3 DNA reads TGTGCCAGCATGCCTGGGACTCAGACACGGGGCGGCTACACCTTC. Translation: CASMPGTQTRGGYTF.

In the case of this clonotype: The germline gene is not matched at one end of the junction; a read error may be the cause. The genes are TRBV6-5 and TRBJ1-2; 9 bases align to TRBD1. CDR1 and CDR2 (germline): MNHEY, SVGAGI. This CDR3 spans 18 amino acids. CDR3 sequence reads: CASSYHMGQGASDIGCTF. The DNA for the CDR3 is TGTGCCAGCAGTTATCATATGGGACAGGGAGCATCCGACATAGGCTGCACCTTC.

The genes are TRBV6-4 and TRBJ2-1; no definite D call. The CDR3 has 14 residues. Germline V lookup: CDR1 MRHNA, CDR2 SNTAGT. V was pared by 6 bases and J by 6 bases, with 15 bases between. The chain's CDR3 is CASSPNAPGNEQFF. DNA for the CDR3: TGTGCCAGCAGCCCCAATGCCCCGGGCAATGAGCAGTTCTTC.

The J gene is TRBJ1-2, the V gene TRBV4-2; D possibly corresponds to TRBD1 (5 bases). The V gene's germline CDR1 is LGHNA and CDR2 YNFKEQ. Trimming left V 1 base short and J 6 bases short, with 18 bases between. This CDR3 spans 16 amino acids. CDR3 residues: CASSQVYWDQQNGYTF. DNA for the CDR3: TGTGCCAGCAGCCAAGTCTACTGGGACCAGCAGAATGGCTACACCTTC.